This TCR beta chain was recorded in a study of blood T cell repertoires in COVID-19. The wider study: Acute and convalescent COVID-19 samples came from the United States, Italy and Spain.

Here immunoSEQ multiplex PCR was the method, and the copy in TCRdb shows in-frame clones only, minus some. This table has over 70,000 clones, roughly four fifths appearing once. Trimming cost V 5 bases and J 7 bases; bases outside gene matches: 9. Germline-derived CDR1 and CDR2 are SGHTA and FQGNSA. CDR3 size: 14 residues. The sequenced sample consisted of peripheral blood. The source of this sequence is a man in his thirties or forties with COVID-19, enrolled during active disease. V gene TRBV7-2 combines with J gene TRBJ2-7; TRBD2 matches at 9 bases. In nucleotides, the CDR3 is TGTGCCAGCAGCCCCCGGTGGCTAGCGGGGGAGCAGTACTTC. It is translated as CASSPRWLAGEQYF. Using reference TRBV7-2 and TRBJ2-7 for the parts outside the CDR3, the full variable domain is GAGVSQSPSNKVTEKGKDVELRCDPISGHTALYWYRQSLGQGLEFLIYFQGNSAPDKSGLPSDRFSAERTGGSVSTLTIQRTQQEDSAVYLCASSPRWLAGEQYFGPGTRLTVT.